This TCR beta chain was sequenced during a study of blood T cell repertoires in COVID-19. Among Cohort 3 donors, those recovered had two negative PCRs, clearance, or symptom resolution. Germline V CDR1 and CDR2: MGHRA, YSYEKL. The CDR3 runs to 17 residues. V lost 0 bases to trimming and J lost 6 bases; unmatched junction nucleotides: 5. This table comes from immunoSEQ multiplex PCR, and its TCRdb copy is limited to in-frame clones, with some not included. The sample has around 290,000 clones; 88% are singletons. The clonotype originates from a woman between 25 and 40 years old who had recovered from COVID-19. The rearrangement joins TRBV4-1 to TRBJ2-3; 14 nucleotides line up with TRBD2. The sequencing sample was made of PBMCs or T cells enriched from blood (not recorded which). The CDR3 nucleotides are TGCGCCAGCAGCCAAGAAAAAAGACTAGCGGGGGGGGATACGCAGTATTTT. Protein sequence: CASSQEKRLAGGDTQYF.